This T cell receptor (beta chain) was recorded in a study of OX40 agonist ivuxolimab in advanced cancers. Overall study: The eligibility criteria allowed prior anti-PD-1, anti-PD-L1 or anti-CTLA-4 therapy, and 30% to 45% had some. Findings and caveats of the study: Averaged across samples, CD8+ T cells carried more expanded clones than CD4+ did.

Repertoires were generated with immunoSEQ multiplex PCR, while TCRdb's copy carries only in-frame clones and drops some. The sample yields over 75,000 clones, around nine tenths seen once. About this clone itself: Its antigen remains unidentified.

This CDR3 contains 13 residues. The V and J ends lost 5 bases and 6 bases, in that order; junction bases with no gene match: 5. Germline values: CDR1 LNHDA, CDR2 SQIVND (reference sequence). This specimen consisted of CD4+ or CD8+ T cells sorted from blood, obtained in a trial of the OX40 agonist ivuxolimab. This receptor was obtained from an adult with an advanced solid tumor such as melanoma, head and neck, liver or kidney cancer. This chain links TRBV19 with TRBJ1-2; 8 positions match TRBD1. CDR3 amino acids: CASSPRTGNGYTF. CDR3 DNA sequence: TGTGCCAGTAGTCCCAGGACAGGGAATGGCTACACCTTC. Complete variable domain (other parts from reference TRBV19 and TRBJ1-2): DGGITQSPKYLFRKEGQNVTLSCEQNLNHDAMYWYRQDPGQGLRLIYYSQIVNDFQKGDIAEGYSVSREKKESFPLTVTSAQKNPTAFYLCASSPRTGNGYTFGSGTRLTVV.